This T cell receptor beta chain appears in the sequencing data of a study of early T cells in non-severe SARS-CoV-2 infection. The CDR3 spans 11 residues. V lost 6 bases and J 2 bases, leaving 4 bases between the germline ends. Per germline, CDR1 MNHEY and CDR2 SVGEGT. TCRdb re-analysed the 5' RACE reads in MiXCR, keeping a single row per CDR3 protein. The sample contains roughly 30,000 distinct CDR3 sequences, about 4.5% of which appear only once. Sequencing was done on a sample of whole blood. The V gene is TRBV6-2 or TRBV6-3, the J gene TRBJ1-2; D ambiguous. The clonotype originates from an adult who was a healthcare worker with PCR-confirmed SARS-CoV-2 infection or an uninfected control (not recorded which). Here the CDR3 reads CASSRNYGYTF. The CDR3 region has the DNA TGTGCCAGCAGCAGAAACTATGGCTACACCTTC.